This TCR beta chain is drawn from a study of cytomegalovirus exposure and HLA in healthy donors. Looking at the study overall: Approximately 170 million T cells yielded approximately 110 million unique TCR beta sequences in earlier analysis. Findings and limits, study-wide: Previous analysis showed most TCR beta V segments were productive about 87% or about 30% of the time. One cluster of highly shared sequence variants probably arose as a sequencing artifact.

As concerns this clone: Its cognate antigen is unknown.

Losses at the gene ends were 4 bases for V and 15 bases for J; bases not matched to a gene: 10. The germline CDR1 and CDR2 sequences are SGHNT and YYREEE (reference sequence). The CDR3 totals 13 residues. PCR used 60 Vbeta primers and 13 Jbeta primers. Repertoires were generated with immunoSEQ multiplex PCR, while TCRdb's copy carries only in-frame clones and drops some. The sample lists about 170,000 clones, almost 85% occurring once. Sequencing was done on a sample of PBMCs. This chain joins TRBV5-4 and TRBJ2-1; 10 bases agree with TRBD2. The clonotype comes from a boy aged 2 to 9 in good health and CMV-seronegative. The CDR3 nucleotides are TGTGCCAGCAGCGGGCAACTAGCGGGATATCGGTTCTTC. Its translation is CASSGQLAGYRFF.